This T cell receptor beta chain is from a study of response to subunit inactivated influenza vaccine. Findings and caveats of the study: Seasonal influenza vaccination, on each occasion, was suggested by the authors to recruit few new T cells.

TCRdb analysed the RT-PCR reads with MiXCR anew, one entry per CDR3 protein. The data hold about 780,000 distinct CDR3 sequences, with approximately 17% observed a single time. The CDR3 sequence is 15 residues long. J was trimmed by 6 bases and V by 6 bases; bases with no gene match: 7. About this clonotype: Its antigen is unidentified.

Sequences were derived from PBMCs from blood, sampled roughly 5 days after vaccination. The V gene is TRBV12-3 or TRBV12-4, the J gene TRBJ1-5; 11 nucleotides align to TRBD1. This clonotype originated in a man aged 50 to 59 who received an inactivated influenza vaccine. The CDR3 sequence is CASSPGQGAVQPQHF. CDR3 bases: TGTGCCAGCAGCCCTGGACAGGGGGCGGTTCAGCCCCAGCATTTT.